This TCR beta chain was captured by sequencing in a study of cytomegalovirus exposure and HLA in healthy donors (dated by TCRdb to the late 2010s). For context, the study as a whole: In an earlier analysis of around 540 of the donors, less than 350 Gb of sequence data and 100 million or so unique TCR beta sequences from about 179 million T cells were reported. Across some 400 genotyped donors of the cohort, an average of roughly 230,000 unique TCR beta nucleotide sequences per donor were sequenced, and around 20% of those sequences were non-productive. In a later genetic analysis, genome-wide SNP genotypes for about three fifths of the roughly 670 donors were used, and that subset was treated as a discovery cohort. The study combined high-throughput TCR immunosequencing, statistical association of individual TCRs with disease status, and machine learning to predict cytomegalovirus infection status. Rather than using new phenotypic data, the later analysis identified candidate immune exposures from TCR beta sequences and from how often those sequences occurred across donors. The number of donors typed differed by locus, with about 629-630 for A, B, C, DRB1 and DQB1, around 500 for DQA1, about 610 for DPA1, and some 440 for DPB1. Of the 300 to 400 genotyped donors, around 81% fell in the genetic ancestry cluster associated with self-reported Caucasian donors. The T cell repertoires of 670 or so subjects were profiled by immunosequencing and related to cytomegalovirus serostatus. All discovery cohort repertoires had been generated on a single sequencing platform. An early release covering 500 to 750 HLA-typed donors comprised about 310 gigabases of sequencing data and roughly 85 million unique TCR sequences. HLA typing covered class I and class II loci at four-digit resolution. Donor age, sex, ethnicity and CMV serostatus were compiled alongside the repertoire data. To study patterns of TCR occurrence, a later analysis re-analyzed previously published TCR beta repertoires from around 700 donors and added high-resolution HLA genotyping. The study aimed to test whether signatures of past pathogen exposure could be identified by cataloging public T cell receptors. An earlier analysis of approximately 630 of the donors applied high-throughput TCR beta sequencing to assess whether each TCR beta V gene segment acted as functional or pseudogenic. Roughly 5 DR-DQ haplotypes were handled as single units for association and clustering, since linkage in the cohort was strong. Along with the roughly 670-subject first cohort, a separate validation cohort of over a hundred different subjects was used. Findings and caveats that apply to the study as a whole: At a false discovery rate of 0.05, a later analysis linked around 17,000 TCR beta sequences to specific HLA alleles. In a later analysis, HLA-associated TCR beta chains showed more clonal expansion and lower generation probabilities than non-associated chains that were equally common. Correlated functional status among segregating V segments might reflect linkage disequilibrium, but an unknown experimental factor could not be ruled out. In a later genetic analysis, a missense DCLRE1C variant was associated with V-gene and J-gene trimming of TCR beta chains, and the association was replicated in an independent cohort. In a later analysis, several top co-occurrence clusters were reported to appear linked to parvovirus B19, influenza, CMV and Epstein-Barr virus. A group of highly shared sequence variants was considered likely to be a technical artifact of the sequencing pipeline. Only TCR beta chains were sequenced in this cohort, and the absence of alpha or paired-chain data limited detectable features. In a later analysis, the rate of TCR association differed among HLA loci, with DRB1 alleles having the most associated TCRs and HLA-C alleles having the fewest. The earlier analysis of 450 to 700 of the donors excluded roughly 17 rarely observed V segments, including chromosome 9 orphons, because counts were too low. For the cohort, immune exposure information was limited to CMV serostatus. Because some donors lacked HLA typing at each locus, the association tests relied only on the typed subset. It was suggested by the authors that the approach could potentially be generalized to other disease states and immunological phenotypes. Three of the identified cytomegalovirus-associated TCR beta chains were confirmed in vitro to be specific for cytomegalovirus antigens. A total of 150 to 200 TCR beta chains were listed by the study as associated with cytomegalovirus. Most TCR sequences were observed very rarely across donors, whereas some public TCRs were present in many individuals. In both the original and validation cohorts, the classifier was reported to diagnose cytomegalovirus status with high specificity and sensitivity. Compared with the approximately 600-donor mean, donors in an Asian-associated ancestry cluster had fewer N-insertions in productive TCRs, according to a later genetic analysis. A further reported finding was that TCR beta sequences accurately predicted the HLA-A and HLA-B alleles for most subjects in the first cohort. In an earlier analysis of more than 500 of the donors, most TCR beta V segments appeared in productive rearrangements about 90% or about 30% of the time, broadly matching IMGT annotations. The presence/absence analyses assumed that sequencing depth was roughly uniform across donors, and that assumption may not be true. Most CMV-associated TCR beta chains appeared to be HLA-restricted in a later analysis, and the HLA associations seemed to be driven largely by CMV exposure. Strong co-occurrence of HLA alleles, especially DR and DQ, made assigning TCR associations to individual alleles difficult.

The cohort comprised 550 to 700 healthy bone marrow donors. At the time of sampling, all cohort members were nominally healthy, though unrecorded immune exposures were likely present. The donor was CMV seronegative and belonged to the group of around 400 seronegative cohort members. Every donor gave a peripheral blood sample, and the peripheral blood mononuclear cells from that sample were used for TCR beta sequencing. The Qiagen DNeasy Blood Extraction Kit was used to extract genomic DNA from the blood cell samples. This clone was found once. It lacks a known antigen. Base qualities are missing; no much larger clone stands one base away. Receptor amplification or capture employed the immunoSEQ multiplex PCR assay. For the multiplex PCR, a mixture combining 60 forward primers for TCR Vbeta segments and 13 reverse primers for TCR Jbeta segments was used. The CDR3 region of rearranged TCR beta genes was amplified from genomic DNA by a multiplex PCR assay. Amplified TCR beta libraries were sequenced as 87-base-pair reads on the Illumina HiSeq System. On the study's bioinformatics: A later analysis tallied around 82 million unique TCR beta chains across the roughly 610 repertoires, and 10 million to 11 million of those chains were shared by two or more donors. Raw reads were error-corrected and collapsed into unique sequences with a nearest-neighbor algorithm that merged closely related sequences to remove PCR and sequencing errors. To assign V, D and J gene segments, CDR3 sequences were aligned to IMGT reference sequences. For a sequence to be retained, at least a six-nucleotide match to both a V gene segment and a J gene segment was required. A rearrangement counted as productive if the CDR3 had no stop codons and remained in frame with V and J, and every other rearrangement counted as non-productive. CDR3 was defined according to IMGT convention as the region running from the second conserved V-encoded cysteine to the conserved J-encoded phenylalanine. The earlier analysis of roughly 590 of the donors excluded sequences that lacked an unambiguous match to a single V gene segment. In an earlier analysis of roughly 600 of the donors, a V segment was called functional when productive rearrangements were above 56.7%, and segregating when the standard deviation between donors exceeded 5%. A statistical classification framework was developed to diagnose cytomegalovirus status using the catalog of TCR beta chain sequences. In a later analysis, V and J genes were assigned by comparing TCR nucleotide sequences against IMGT/GENE-DB human TR gene sequences. A later analysis assigned CDR3 sequences and most-parsimonious VDJ recombination scenarios with the TCRdist pipeline. In a later analysis, each TCR beta chain was defined by its CDR3 amino acid sequence together with its V-gene family, and reads without a unique V-gene family were excluded. To address suspected cross-contamination and a sequencing artifact, a later analysis removed roughly 640 highly shared, low-generation-probability nucleotide sequences. For each public chain, a later analysis derived a clonal expansion index from normalized ranks of inferred template counts within each repertoire. In a later analysis, generation probabilities were computed with a VDJ recombination model fitted to out-of-frame rearrangements, and the resulting probabilities were checked against IGoR. In a later analysis, hypergeometric tests were used to score TCR-TCR, TCR-HLA and TCR-CMV co-occurrence, with a repertoire-size bias correction applied to TCR pairs. A later analysis estimated false discovery rates by permuting HLA or CMV assignments 20 times. A later analysis grouped co-occurring TCRs with DBSCAN, adding TCRdist sequence similarity when clustering within HLA-allele-positive subsets. Repertoires with fewer than 30,000 or more than 120,000 public chains were left out of co-occurrence clustering, as were five repertoires with anomalous nucleotide sharing. Sourced from immuneACCESS, this table was stored by TCRdb with only in-frame sequences that have V and J called. A share of the clones is absent; for the studies checked, an unresolved V gene accounts for under half, and the remainder has no known explanation. V and J calls and clone size are as listed in that table; D and trimming were resolved from the DNA. The sample records roughly 98,000 clones, roughly two thirds of which are singletons. 2% to 2.5% of the sample comes from the top ten.

The receptor was isolated from a man between 45 and 60 years old in good health and CMV-seronegative. The sequenced material came from PBMCs.

The sequenced DNA is TGTGCCAGCAGCTCACGGGGACAATTCGATGGAGAGACCCAGTACTTC. It codes for CASSSRGQFDGETQYF. The chain links TRBV7-9 with TRBJ2-5, and possibly TRBD1, on 6 matching bases. V loses 4 bases of germline sequence and J loses 4 bases, and the interval between the two ends is 19 bases. The germline V gene (reference sequence) sets CDR1 to SEHNR and CDR2 to FQNEAQ. The CDR3 contains 16 residues, cysteine and phenylalanine counted. Just CDR3 DNA is preserved here, 48 bases in frame from base 1.